The source of this TCR beta chain is a study of cytomegalovirus exposure and HLA in healthy donors. In regard to this clone: The antigen remains undetermined.

PCR employed 60 Vbeta and 13 Jbeta primers. Assay: immunoSEQ multiplex PCR; the TCRdb copy retains only in-frame clones and omits some. The table includes 150,000 to 200,000 clones, approximately 83% detected once. This CDR3 is 17 amino acids long. In germline, CDR1 is MGHRA, CDR2 YSYEKL. The J segment lost 5 bases and the V segment lost 4 bases, leaving 11 bases of the junction unmatched. General observations from the study: In a later analysis, the majority of CMV-associated beta chains seemingly showed HLA restriction.

The gene calls are TRBV4-1 and TRBJ1-4; 9 bases agree with TRBD1. The sequence was obtained from a male donor in good health and CMV-seronegative. Material for sequencing was PBMCs. Here the CDR3 reads CASSPVIRDRANEKLFF. The DNA for the CDR3 is TGCGCCAGCAGCCCGGTCATCCGGGACAGGGCCAATGAAAAACTGTTTTTT.